The TCR beta chain described here comes from a study of T cell responses to AZD1222 COVID-19 vaccine. In regard to this clone: Its antigen is undetermined.

This CDR3 is built from 9 residues. The germline gives CDR1 LGHNT, CDR2 FRNRAP. Trimming took off 2 bases at V and 12 bases at J, with 4 bases between the two ends. Generated by immunoSEQ multiplex PCR, the TCRdb table keeps only in-frame clones and is missing some. The sample lists under 150,000 clones; roughly 90% were seen once. The study's findings and limits: Reportedly, close to half of spike-specific TCRs are directed against unmutated variant regions.

The V gene is TRBV12-5, the J gene TRBJ1-1; no firm D call. The source was peripheral blood, collected on day 0 of AZD1222 vaccination. The origin of this receptor is an adult in good health. The chain's CDR3 is CASGLSPFF. As DNA, the CDR3 is TGTGCTAGTGGTTTGTCCCCTTTCTTT. The full variable domain, completed using reference TRBV12-5 and TRBJ1-1, is DARVTQTPRHKVTEMGQEVTMRCQPILGHNTVFWYRQTMMQGLELLAYFRNRAPLDDSGMPKDRFSAEMPDATLATLKIQPSEPRDSAVYFCASGLSPFFGQGTRLTVV.